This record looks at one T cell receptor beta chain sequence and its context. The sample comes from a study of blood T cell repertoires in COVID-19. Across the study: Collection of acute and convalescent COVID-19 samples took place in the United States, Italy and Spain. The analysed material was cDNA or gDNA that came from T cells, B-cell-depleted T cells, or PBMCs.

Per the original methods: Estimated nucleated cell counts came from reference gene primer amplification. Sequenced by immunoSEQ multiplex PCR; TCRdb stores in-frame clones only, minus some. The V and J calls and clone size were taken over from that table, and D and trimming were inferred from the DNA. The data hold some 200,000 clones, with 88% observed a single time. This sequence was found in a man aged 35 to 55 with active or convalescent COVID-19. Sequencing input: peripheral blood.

DNA of the CDR3: TGTGCCAGCAGTTTCAGGGGCTTGATGGACACTGAAGCTTTCTTT. This translates into CASSFRGLMDTEAFF. This chain links TRBV28 with TRBJ1-1; possibly TRBD1 for D (6 bases). Per germline, CDR1 MDHEN and CDR2 SYDVKM. The CDR3 sequence is 15 residues long. V lost 3 bases and J lost 3, with 14 bases in between.